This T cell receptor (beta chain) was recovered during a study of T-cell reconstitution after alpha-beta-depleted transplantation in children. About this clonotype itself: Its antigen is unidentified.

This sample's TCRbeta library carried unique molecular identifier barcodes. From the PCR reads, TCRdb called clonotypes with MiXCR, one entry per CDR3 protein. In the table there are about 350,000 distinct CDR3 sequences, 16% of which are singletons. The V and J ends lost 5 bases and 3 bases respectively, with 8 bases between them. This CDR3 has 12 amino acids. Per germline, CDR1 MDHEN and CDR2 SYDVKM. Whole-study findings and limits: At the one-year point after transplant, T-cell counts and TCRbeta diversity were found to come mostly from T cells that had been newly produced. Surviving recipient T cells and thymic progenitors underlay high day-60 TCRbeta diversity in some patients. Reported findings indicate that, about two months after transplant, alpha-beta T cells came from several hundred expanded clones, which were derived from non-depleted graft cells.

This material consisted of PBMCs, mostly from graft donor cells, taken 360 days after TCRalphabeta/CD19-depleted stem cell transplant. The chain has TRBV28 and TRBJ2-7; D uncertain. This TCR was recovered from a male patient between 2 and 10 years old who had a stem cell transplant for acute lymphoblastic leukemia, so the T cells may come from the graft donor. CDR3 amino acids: CASSRSDYEQYF. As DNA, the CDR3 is TGTGCCAGCAGTCGGTCGGACTACGAGCAGTACTTC.